The sequence of this TCR beta chain was determined in a study of blood T cell repertoires in COVID-19. Study overall: There were acute and convalescent COVID-19 samples, and they came from the United States, Italy and Spain.

Trimming removed 6 bases at V and 9 bases at J, with 11 bases between. This CDR3 has 11 residues. Clones were sequenced by immunoSEQ multiplex PCR, and TCRdb holds only the in-frame ones, with some missing. The table lists some 200,000 clones, 80% to 90% of them singletons. Sample: peripheral blood. This clonotype was obtained from a woman in her 40s who had recovered from COVID-19. The gene calls are TRBV12-3 or TRBV12-4 and TRBJ1-2; D call uncertain. Here the CDR3 DNA reads TGTGCCAGCAGCGCGGGATCTCGCTACACCTTC. It specifies CASSAGSRYTF.